This T cell receptor (beta chain) was sequenced during a study of beta chain features in type 1 diabetes. Study background: Taken together, all samples contributed some 98 million examined sorted cells. Study observations and caveats: The study found that naive, central memory and Treg TCRB repertoires appeared more similar in patients than in healthy donors. Junctions at VDJ sites from type 1 diabetes patients had fewer insertions and more deletions.

Germline V gene data show CDR1 as SGHRS and CDR2 as YFSETQ. This CDR3 region has 14 residues. With V trimmed by 3 bases and J by 8 bases, 5 bases remained unmatched. The entirety of the isolated RNA underwent reverse transcription, so expressed TCRB transcripts were sequenced. TCRdb's copy holds only in-frame clones and misses some; the assay was immunoSEQ multiplex PCR. The profile shows 300,000 to 450,000 clones, roughly a fifth of them singletons. This clone was recorded a few times. What it binds is unknown. The TCR comes from a woman between 18 and 29 years old in good health. Sequencing was done on a sample of naive CD4+ T cells from blood. The gene calls are TRBV5-1 and TRBJ1-2, with TRBD1 identical over 12 bases. In nucleotides, the CDR3 is TGCGCCAGCAGCTCGGGACAGGGGGCGCGGGGCTACACCTTC. It encodes CASSSGQGARGYTF.